The sequence of this TCR beta chain was determined in a study of T cells in localized non-small cell lung cancer. The trim removed 9 bases at V and 7 bases at J, leaving 12 bases unmatched. CDR3 length: 15 amino acids. From germline, CDR1 is LNHDA and CDR2 SQIVND (reference sequence). Clones were read by immunoSEQ multiplex PCR, and TCRdb kept only the in-frame ones, dropping some. In the table there are some 30,000 clones, around 84% of which are singletons. The chain combines TRBV19 with TRBJ2-5; 12 bases are shared with TRBD2. The sequence derives from a male donor aged 60 or over with stage III lung adenocarcinoma. Specimen: peripheral blood, collected before any cancer treatment. The CDR3 nucleotides are TGTGCCAGCAGCAGACTAGCGGGAGCCCCGGGGACCCAGTACTTC. It codes for CASSRLAGAPGTQYF.